This entry lists 11 T cell receptor beta chains sequenced from one sample in a study of breast tumors, draining lymph nodes, adjacent tissues. TCRdb re-called the multiplex PCR reads through MiXCR, storing one row per CDR3 protein. The profile shows approximately 100,000 distinct CDR3 sequences, 20% to 25% of them singletons. The lymph nodes were axillary draining lymph nodes from breast cancer patients. The sequenced sample consisted of axillary lymph node tissue. These receptors were collected from a female donor with breast cancer. Some clones in this sample may be carry-over from other donors' samples.

This clonotype was picked up many times. The J gene is TRBJ1-3, the V gene TRBV4-1; D call uncertain. Germline V lookup: CDR1 MGHRA, CDR2 YSYEKL. Trimming took 1 base from V and 0 from J, leaving 19 bases between them. CDR3 length: 19 amino acids. This CDR3 is CASSQGPLLRGTSGNTIYF. The CDR3 DNA sequence: TGCGCCAGCAGCCAAGGGCCTCTGCTACGGGGAACCTCTGGAAACACCATATATTTT.

A note on this clonotype: Since a much larger clone is just one base distant, this may be a read error. The chain couples TRBV6-1 to TRBJ2-5, with 9 bases matching TRBD1. Germline lookup yields CDR1 MNHNS and CDR2 SASEGT. The CDR3 runs to 15 residues. Written as DNA, the CDR3 is TGTGCCAGCAGTGGTTGGACAGGGGCCCAAGGGACCCAGTACTTC. It specifies CASSGWTGAQGTQYF.

This clonotype has more than one count but fewer than ten. The rearrangement links TRBV11-3 to TRBJ2-2; either TRBD1 or TRBD2 may fit D (5 bases each). This CDR3 is 16 amino acids long. The germline V gene encodes CDR1 SGHNT and CDR2 YENEEA. The V and J ends lost 5 bases and 2 bases respectively, with 15 bases between them. For the CDR3, the DNA is TGTGCCAGCAGCGGAACCTGGGACGGCAACACCGGGGAGCTGTTTTTT. Residues: CASSGTWDGNTGELFF.

This clonotype was detected many times. The J gene is TRBJ2-5, the V gene TRBV5-1; tentatively, D is TRBD2 (7 bases). The length of the CDR3 is 18 residues. Trimming pared 0 bases from V and 0 bases from J, leaving 18 bases between. Looked up from germline, CDR1 is SGHRS and CDR2 is YFSETQ. Here the CDR3 DNA reads TGCGCCAGCAGCTTGGCCAGGGGACTAAGTCCCAACCAAGAGACCCAGTACTTC. This translates into CASSLARGLSPNQETQYF.

This chain connects TRBV15 to TRBJ2-7; 11 nucleotides agree with TRBD2. From germline, CDR1 is LNHNV and CDR2 YYDKDF (reference sequence). After removal of 3 bases from V and 4 bases from J, the junction contained 5 bases not matched to a gene. The CDR3 runs to 15 residues. The CDR3 DNA sequence: TGTGCCACCAGCAGCAGGACTAGCGGGTGTTACGAGCAGTACTTC. It encodes CATSSRTSGCYEQYF.

This clonotype has ten or more counts. The chain uses TRBV6-1 and TRBJ2-7, with 9 bases fitting TRBD1. With 1 base clipped from V and 2 bases from J, the junction kept 3 bases outside the gene matches. CDR3 size: 15 residues. CDR1 and CDR2 (germline): MNHNS, SASEGT. DNA for the CDR3: TGTGCCAGCAGTGAAGGGACAGGGGAAACCTACGAGCAGTACTTC. Protein sequence: CASSEGTGETYEQYF.

The count of this clonotype is one. Given a much more abundant clone one base away, this may be a read error. V and J are TRBV19 and TRBJ1-2; 9 bases are shared with TRBD1. Per germline, CDR1 LNHDA and CDR2 SQIVND (reference sequence). The trim removed 1 base at V and 6 bases at J, leaving 6 bases unmatched. The CDR3 totals 15 residues. The CDR3 is CASSIGPGTGNGYTF. Here the CDR3 DNA reads TGTGCCAGTAGTATAGGTCCCGGGACAGGGAATGGCTACACCTTC.

This clonotype was seen only once. Given a much more abundant clone one base away, this may be a read error. The chain is built from TRBV2 and TRBJ2-7; no reliable D call. This CDR3 has 14 amino acids. CDR1 is SNHLY and CDR2 is FYNNEI in the germline V gene. Trimming removed 7 bases from V and 4 bases from J, with 17 bases in between. The CDR3 coding sequence is TGTGCCAGCAACCCCGGACCAGCTTCGTACGAGCAGTACTTC. Encoded protein: CASNPGPASYEQYF.

As to this clonotype: One base away lies a much larger clone, so this may be a sequencing read error. The V and J genes are TRBV24-1 and TRBJ1-2, with D unclear. Trimming stripped 9 bases from V and 9 bases from J, with 7 bases between. Germline CDR1 and CDR2: KGHDR and SFDVKD. The length of the CDR3 is 9 residues. Here the CDR3 reads CATVGSYTF. CDR3 sequence (DNA): TGTGCCACCGTAGGAAGCTACACCTTC.

Remarks on this clonotype: One base away lies a much larger clone, so this may be a sequencing read error. This chain connects TRBV14 to TRBJ2-1, with a tentative D call TRBD2 (5 bases). Germline lookup yields CDR1 SGHDN and CDR2 FVKESK. Trimming left V 3 bases short and J 7 bases short, with 10 bases between. CDR3 length equals 13 residues. This chain's CDR3 is CASSQWEMNEQFF. For the CDR3, the DNA is TGTGCCAGCAGCCAGTGGGAGATGAATGAGCAGTTCTTC.

The gene calls are TRBV20-1 and TRBJ2-1, with 8 bases that match TRBD1. Germline CDR1 DFQATT, CDR2 SNEGSKA (reference sequence). CDR3 length equals 14 residues. Trimming removed 4 bases from V and 6 bases from J; junction bases left unmatched: 8. CDR3 bases: TGCAGTGCTAAAACCGGACAGGGCTCCAATGAGCAGTTCTTC. It yields the protein CSAKTGQGSNEQFF.